The 20 T cell receptor beta chains in this list originate from one sample, sequenced in a study of CD8 T cells in ankylosing spondylitis listed by TCRdb under 2017. Preparation of the library involved 5' RACE. Sequencing took place on an Illumina HiSeq 2500. TCRdb reprocessing: public reads trimmed at Q25 with fastp, clones called with MiXCR, in-frame beta chains kept. Each CDR3 protein appears once, grouped with its most common genes and DNA. This sample has a few hundred thousand distinct CDR3 sequences in its table, and about a sixth of those were observed once. Of the sample, under 40% is held by the ten largest clones. The material sequenced was blood, either unsorted or a sorted T cell fraction (not recorded which). The receptors stem from a male donor with ankylosing spondylitis or in good health (not recorded which).

The gene calls are TRBV6-5 and TRBJ1-6; D not certain. From germline, CDR1 is MNHEY and CDR2 SVGAGI. Trimming took 4 bases from V and 0 from J, leaving 7 bases between them. The CDR3 is 15 residues long. DNA of the CDR3: TGTGCCAGCAGTTCAGAGAGCTCCTATAATTCACCCCTCCACTTT. Translation: CASSSESSYNSPLHF.

This clonotype was seen a handful of times. J is TRBJ2-7 and V is TRBV6-5, with TRBD1 matching 7 bases. The V gene's germline CDR1 is MNHEY and CDR2 SVGAGI. V shed 5 bases, J shed 6 bases, and the junction held 4 bases outside the gene matches. This CDR3 is 12 amino acids long. This chain's CDR3 is CASSPDRVEQYF. Here the CDR3 DNA reads TGTGCCAGCAGTCCAGACAGGGTCGAGCAGTACTTC.

This clonotype occurred a few times. V is TRBV9 and J is TRBJ1-1; a possible D gene is TRBD1 (5 bases). The CDR3 totals 12 residues. Trimming removed 3 bases from V and 5 bases from J, with 8 bases in between. Germline CDR1 reads SGDLS; CDR2 reads YYNGEE. The CDR3 protein is CASSGGGTEAFF. For the CDR3, the DNA is TGTGCCAGCAGCGGGGGCGGGACTGAAGCTTTCTTT.

There are a few counts of this clonotype. V is TRBV5-1 and J is TRBJ2-1, with TRBD2 as a possible D gene (5 bases). Trimming cost V 2 bases and J 0 bases, with 12 bases left between them. This CDR3 has 16 amino acids. The germline gives CDR1 SGHRS, CDR2 YFSETQ. For the CDR3, the DNA is TGCGCCAGCAGCTTCTTAGTCGACTACTCCTACAATGAGCAGTTCTTC. Protein product: CASSFLVDYSYNEQFF. Full variable domain (outside the CDR3, taken from reference TRBV5-1 and TRBJ2-1): KAGVTQTPRYLIKTRGQQVTLSCSPISGHRSVSWYQQTPGQGLQFLFEYFSETQRNKGNFPGRFSGRQFSNSRSEMNVSTLELGDSALYLCASSFLVDYSYNEQFFGPGTRLTVL.

This clonotype has only a few counts. The DNA of the CDR3 is TGTGCCAGCAGCCAAGCCGGACAGGATGTTGATTCACCCCTCCACTTT. Translation gives CASSQAGQDVDSPLHF. The chain recombines TRBV4-2 with TRBJ1-6; 7 bases agree with TRBD1. Unmatched junction bases numbered 8, after V lost 1 base and J lost 8 bases. CDR3 length: 16 amino acids. From germline, CDR1 is LGHNA and CDR2 YNFKEQ.

This clonotype was seen a few times. This chain links TRBV6-1 with TRBJ2-2; 7 bases match TRBD1. V shed 6 bases, J shed 0 bases, and the junction held 7 bases outside the gene matches. The CDR3 length is 16 residues. CDR1 is MNHNS, CDR2 SASEGT, per germline. The CDR3 reads CASSRTGPTNTGELFF. The CDR3 nucleotides are TGTGCCAGCAGCCGGACAGGTCCAACGAACACCGGGGAGCTGTTTTTT.

This chain uses TRBV12-3 or TRBV12-4 with TRBJ2-7; 7 bases line up with TRBD2. V lost 6 bases, J lost 0 bases, and 8 bases stayed unmatched. The CDR3 totals 15 residues. The CDR3 protein is CASSYLAAHSYEQYF. DNA of the CDR3: TGTGCCAGCAGCTATCTAGCGGCGCACTCCTACGAGCAGTACTTC.

J is TRBJ2-3 and V is TRBV9; 8 bases map to TRBD1. V trimming: 4 bases; J trimming: 2 bases; junction bases outside the gene matches: 9. The CDR3 spans 16 residues. Germline V gives CDR1 SGDLS, CDR2 YYNGEE. CDR3 sequence reads: CASSPGQGHLTDTQYF. CDR3 nucleotide sequence: TGTGCCAGCAGCCCAGGACAGGGTCACCTCACAGATACGCAGTATTTT.

This clonotype appeared a single time. This chain connects TRBV12-3 or TRBV12-4 to TRBJ2-4, with 9 bases lining up with TRBD2. Germline trimming cut 7 bases from V and 3 bases from J; bases unmatched to any gene: 10. The CDR3 has 16 amino acids. CDR3 sequence reads: CASTSLAGEGKNIQYF. CDR3 bases: TGTGCCAGCACCTCCTTAGCGGGAGAGGGCAAAAACATTCAGTACTTC.

This clonotype was counted only a few times. The rearrangement links TRBV6-2 or TRBV6-3 to TRBJ2-5; 16 bases match TRBD2. Per germline, CDR1 MNHEY and CDR2 SVGEGT. With 6 bases clipped from V and 2 bases from J, the junction kept 12 bases outside the gene matches. The CDR3 sequence is 19 residues long. CDR3 protein: CASSHDGTSGRVEQETQYF. In DNA form, the CDR3 reads TGTGCCAGCAGCCATGACGGGACTAGCGGGAGGGTCGAGCAAGAGACCCAGTACTTC.

This clonotype showed up just a few times. V gene TRBV12-3 or TRBV12-4 combines with J gene TRBJ2-5, with TRBD2 identical over 12 bases. The CDR3 has 17 residues. V was clipped by 4 bases and J by 2 bases; unmatched bases: 8. This chain's CDR3 is CASSSGLAGMKQETQYF. The DNA for the CDR3 is TGTGCCAGCAGTTCGGGACTAGCGGGTATGAAACAAGAGACCCAGTACTTC.

This clonotype has more than one count but fewer than ten. The chain links TRBV2 to TRBJ2-3; 13 nucleotides agree with TRBD2. CDR3 length: 17 residues. V shed 2 bases and J 4 bases; nucleotides not matched to a gene: 6. Germline V gene sequence: CDR1 SNHLY, CDR2 FYNNEI. The DNA of the CDR3 is TGTGCCAGCAGTGAACTAGGACTAGCGGGAGTGGCAGATACGCAGTATTTT. Its translation is CASSELGLAGVADTQYF. The entire variable domain, with the rest obtained from reference TRBV2 and TRBJ2-3, is as follows: EPEVTQTPSHQVTQMGQEVILRCVPISNHLYFYWYRQILGQKVEFLVSFYNNEISEKSEIFDDQFSVERPDGSNFTLKIRSTKLEDSAMYFCASSELGLAGVADTQYFGPGTRLTVL.

This clonotype was counted a few times. This rearrangement joins TRBV3-1 to TRBJ1-1; weak D call: TRBD1 (5 bases). With 5 bases removed from V and 3 bases from J, the gap between germline ends came to 10 bases. The CDR3 sequence is 13 residues long. In germline, CDR1 is LGHDT, CDR2 YNNKEL (reference sequence). The CDR3 protein is CASSETGYTEAFF. In DNA form, the CDR3 reads TGTGCCAGCAGCGAAACAGGATACACTGAAGCTTTCTTT. Based on the CDR3 plus reference TRBV3-1 and TRBJ1-1, the full variable domain is DTAVSQTPKYLVTQMGNDKSIKCEQNLGHDTMYWYKQDSKKFLKIMFSYNNKELIINETVPNRFSPKSPDKAHLNLHINSLELGDSAVYFCASSETGYTEAFFGQGTRLTVV.

Many counts were recorded for this clonotype. The genes are TRBV7-2 and TRBJ2-5; no firm D call. CDR3 length: 13 amino acids. The germline gives CDR1 SGHTA, CDR2 FQGNSA. V lost 5 bases, J lost 3 bases, and 10 bases lay in between. The CDR3 spells CASSPLWEETQYF. CDR3 coding DNA: TGTGCCAGCAGCCCGCTCTGGGAAGAGACCCAGTACTTC.

By sample fraction, this clonotype is medium-sized. The chain uses TRBV11-2 and TRBJ2-1; unclear D gene. The CDR3 extends over 12 amino acids. The germline V gene has CDR1 SGHAT and CDR2 FQNNGV. V lost 5 bases to trimming and J lost 8 bases, with 10 bases between them. The CDR3 DNA reads as TGTGCCAGCAGCAAAATGAGCGATGAGCAGTTCTTC. This sequence encodes CASSKMSDEQFF.

This clonotype was observed a handful of times. The chain combines TRBV11-2 with TRBJ2-3; perhaps TRBD2 as D (5 bases). The CDR3 is 16 amino acids. From germline, CDR1 is SGHAT and CDR2 FQNNGV. Between the trimmed V and J ends, which lost 3 bases and 5 bases, there was a span of 18 bases. The CDR3 DNA follows: TGTGCCAGCAGCTTCTCGTCTGGGCCCGGAGGAGATACGCAGTATTTT. Residues: CASSFSSGPGGDTQYF.

The genes are TRBV12-3 or TRBV12-4 and TRBJ2-3, with 7 bases lining up with TRBD2. This CDR3 comprises 14 residues. J gave up 1 base and V 10 bases, and 8 bases lay outside the gene matches. Here the CDR3 reads CATVRTSRTDTQYF. The CDR3 DNA reads as TGTGCCACCGTGCGGACTAGTCGCACAGATACGCAGTATTTT.

The chain recombines TRBV12-1 with TRBJ1-2. TRBV12-1 counts as a pseudogene. CDR3 length: 11 residues. CDR3 coding DNA: TGTGCCAGCAGCTTTTCCTATGGCTACACCTTC. Amino acid sequence: CASSFSYGYTF.

This rearrangement joins TRBV3-1 to TRBJ2-7, with D hard to call. This CDR3 is 13 amino acids long. The V end was cut by 0 bases, the J end by 1 base, with 4 bases between. Per germline, CDR1 LGHDT and CDR2 YNNKEL (reference sequence). The CDR3 nucleotides are TGTGCCAGCAGCCAAGATTTTTCCTACGAGCAGTACTTC. Amino acids: CASSQDFSYEQYF.

This clonotype was recorded at least ten times. The chain couples TRBV20-1 to TRBJ2-3, with unresolved D. Trimming stripped 1 base from V and 5 bases from J, with 13 bases between. Germline V gives CDR1 DFQATT, CDR2 SNEGSKA (reference sequence). There are 14 residues in the CDR3. CDR3 amino acids: CSARVTPGGDTQYF. CDR3 in DNA: TGCAGTGCTAGAGTAACTCCGGGTGGAGATACGCAGTATTTT.